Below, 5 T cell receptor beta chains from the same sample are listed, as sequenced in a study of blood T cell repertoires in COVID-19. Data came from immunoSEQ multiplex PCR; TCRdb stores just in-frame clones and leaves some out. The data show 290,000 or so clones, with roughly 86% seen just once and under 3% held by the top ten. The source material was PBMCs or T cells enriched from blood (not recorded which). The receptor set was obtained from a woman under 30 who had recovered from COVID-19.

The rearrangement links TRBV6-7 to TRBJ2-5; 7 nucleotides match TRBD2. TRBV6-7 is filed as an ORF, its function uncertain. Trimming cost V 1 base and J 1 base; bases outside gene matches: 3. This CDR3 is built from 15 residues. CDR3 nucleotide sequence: TGTGCCAGCAGTTACTGGGACTACCCCCAAGAGACCCAGTACTTC. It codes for CASSYWDYPQETQYF.

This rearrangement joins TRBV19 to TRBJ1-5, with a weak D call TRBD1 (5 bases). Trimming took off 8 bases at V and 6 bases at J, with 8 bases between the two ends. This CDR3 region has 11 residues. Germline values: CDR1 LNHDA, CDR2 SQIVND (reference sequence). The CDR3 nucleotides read TGTGCCAGTGGGGGGGGTCAGCCCCAGCATTTT. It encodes CASGGGQPQHF.

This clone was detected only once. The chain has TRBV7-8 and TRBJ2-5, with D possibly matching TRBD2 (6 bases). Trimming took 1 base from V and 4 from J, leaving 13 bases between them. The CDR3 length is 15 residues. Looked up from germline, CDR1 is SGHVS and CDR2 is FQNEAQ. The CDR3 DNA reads TGTGCCAGCAGCTTAGACCGGAGGGCCTTAGAGACCCAGTACTTC. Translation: CASSLDRRALETQYF.

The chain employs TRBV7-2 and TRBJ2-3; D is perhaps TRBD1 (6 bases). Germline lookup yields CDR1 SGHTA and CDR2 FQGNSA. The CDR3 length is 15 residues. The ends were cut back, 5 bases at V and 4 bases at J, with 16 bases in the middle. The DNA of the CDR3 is TGTGCCAGCAGCCCGATTACAGGGCGGCCAGATACGCAGTATTTT. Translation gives CASSPITGRPDTQYF.

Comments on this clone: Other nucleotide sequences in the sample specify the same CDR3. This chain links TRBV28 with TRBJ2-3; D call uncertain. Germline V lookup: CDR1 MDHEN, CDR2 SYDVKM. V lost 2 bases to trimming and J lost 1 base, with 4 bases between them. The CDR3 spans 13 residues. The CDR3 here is CASSLPGTDTQYF. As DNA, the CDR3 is TGTGCCAGCAGTTTACCCGGCACAGATACGCAGTATTTT. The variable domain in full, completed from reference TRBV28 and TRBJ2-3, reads DVKVTQSSRYLVKRTGEKVFLECVQDMDHENMFWYRQDPGLGLRLIYFSYDVKMKEKGDIPEGYSVSREKKERFSLILESASTNQTSMYLCASSLPGTDTQYFGPGTRLTVL.